Listed below are T cell receptor beta chains from one sample, sequenced in a study of CD8 T cells in ankylosing spondylitis. Using its own MiXCR run on the 5' RACE reads, TCRdb lists one record per CDR3 protein. The data hold 220,000 or so distinct CDR3 sequences, with approximately 20% observed a single time. Input material: blood, either unsorted or a sorted T cell fraction (not recorded which). The receptors originated from a male donor with ankylosing spondylitis. Each CDR3 is given with its conserved first and last residue. The order of the fields is D gene, clone size, V gene, J gene, CDR3 protein, CDR3 DNA. A D gene is named only where the DNA matches it firmly. A clone size is listed for some rows: how often the clone was seen (once, few, many), or a class if it is expanded.

d_call: -; clone_size: many; v_call: TRBV12-3/TRBV12-4; j_call: TRBJ1-2; cdr3_aa: CASSPAGNYGYTF; cdr3_nt: TGTGCCAGCAGCCCGGCCGGTAACTATGGCTACACCTTC
d_call: -; clone_size: few; v_call: TRBV18; j_call: TRBJ2-3; cdr3_aa: CASSPGQPTSTDTQYF; cdr3_nt: TGTGCCAGCTCACCCGGACAGCCCACTAGCACAGATACGCAGTATTTT
d_call: TRBD1; clone_size: many; v_call: TRBV5-1; j_call: TRBJ2-3; cdr3_aa: CASSSGQGSDADTQYF; cdr3_nt: TGCGCCAGCAGCTCCGGACAGGGGTCTGATGCAGATACGCAGTATTTT
d_call: TRBD2; clone_size: -; v_call: TRBV28; j_call: TRBJ2-1; cdr3_aa: CASSLPPGLAGTVGPSYNEQFF; cdr3_nt: TGTGCCAGCAGTTTGCCCCCGGGACTAGCGGGAACTGTAGGCCCTTCCTACAATGAGCAGTTCTTC
d_call: TRBD1; clone_size: few; v_call: TRBV10-3; j_call: TRBJ1-6; cdr3_aa: CAISQTAQGYNSPLHF; cdr3_nt: TGTGCCATCAGCCAGACCGCACAGGGGTATAATTCACCCCTCCACTTT
d_call: -; clone_size: -; v_call: TRBV5-6; j_call: TRBJ1-1; cdr3_aa: CASSLNMRGTEAFF; cdr3_nt: TGTGCCAGCAGCTTGAATATGAGGGGCACTGAAGCTTTCTTT
d_call: -; clone_size: few; v_call: TRBV9; j_call: TRBJ2-2; cdr3_aa: CASSVDGGDTGELFF; cdr3_nt: TGTGCCAGCAGCGTAGATGGGGGCGACACCGGGGAGCTGTTTTTT
d_call: -; clone_size: -; v_call: TRBV7-8; j_call: TRBJ1-5; cdr3_aa: CASSLLPTGNQPQHF; cdr3_nt: TGTGCCAGCAGCTTACTGCCGACAGGCAATCAGCCCCAGCATTTT
d_call: -; clone_size: -; v_call: TRBV7-9; j_call: TRBJ2-3; cdr3_aa: CASSHRVHTDTQYF; cdr3_nt: TGTGCCAGCAGCCACAGGGTCCACACAGATACGCAGTATTTT
d_call: -; clone_size: -; v_call: TRBV2; j_call: TRBJ2-7; cdr3_aa: CASRGTGSSYEQYF; cdr3_nt: TGTGCCAGCAGAGGGACGGGTAGCTCCTACGAGCAGTACTTC
d_call: -; clone_size: few; v_call: TRBV6-2/TRBV6-3; j_call: TRBJ2-2; cdr3_aa: CASSSPLTNTGELFF; cdr3_nt: TGTGCCAGCAGTTCTCCGCTAACAAACACCGGGGAGCTGTTTTTT
d_call: -; clone_size: -; v_call: TRBV27; j_call: TRBJ2-1; cdr3_aa: CASSLSVQVNEQFF; cdr3_nt: TGTGCCAGCAGTTTATCTGTACAAGTCAATGAGCAGTTCTTC
d_call: -; clone_size: few; v_call: TRBV28; j_call: TRBJ1-2; cdr3_aa: CASGGGYTF; cdr3_nt: TGTGCCAGCGGTGGAGGCTACACCTTC
d_call: -; clone_size: -; v_call: TRBV12-3/TRBV12-4; j_call: TRBJ2-3; cdr3_aa: CASRRTGWADTQYF; cdr3_nt: TGTGCCAGCAGAAGGACTGGATGGGCAGATACGCAGTATTTT
d_call: TRBD2; clone_size: -; v_call: TRBV7-3; j_call: TRBJ2-1; cdr3_aa: CASSPLAGGNEQFF; cdr3_nt: TGTGCCAGCAGCCCCCTAGCGGGAGGCAATGAGCAGTTCTTC
d_call: -; clone_size: -; v_call: TRBV6-1; j_call: TRBJ2-1; cdr3_aa: CASGGPLPDEQFF; cdr3_nt: TGTGCCAGCGGGGGCCCCCTTCCCGATGAGCAGTTCTTC
d_call: -; clone_size: -; v_call: TRBV4-1; j_call: TRBJ1-1; cdr3_aa: CASSEYRDTEAFF; cdr3_nt: TGCGCCAGCAGCGAATACAGGGATACTGAAGCTTTCTTT
d_call: TRBD1; clone_size: few; v_call: TRBV2; j_call: TRBJ2-1; cdr3_aa: CASRGQGAFYNEQFF; cdr3_nt: TGTGCCAGCAGAGGACAGGGTGCGTTTTACAATGAGCAGTTCTTC
d_call: TRBD1; clone_size: many; v_call: TRBV12-3/TRBV12-4; j_call: TRBJ1-1; cdr3_aa: CASGQGAGTEAFF; cdr3_nt: TGTGCCAGCGGACAGGGAGCTGGCACTGAAGCTTTCTTT
d_call: -; clone_size: once; v_call: TRBV12-3/TRBV12-4; j_call: TRBJ1-2; cdr3_aa: CATSDVHGYTF; cdr3_nt: TGTGCCACCTCAGACGTCCATGGCTACACCTTC
d_call: -; clone_size: -; v_call: TRBV5-1; j_call: TRBJ2-1; cdr3_aa: CASSLAREYNEQFF; cdr3_nt: TGCGCCAGCAGCTTGGCAAGGGAGTACAATGAGCAGTTCTTC
d_call: TRBD2; clone_size: few; v_call: TRBV7-2; j_call: TRBJ2-7; cdr3_aa: CASSLRTSYEQYF; cdr3_nt: TGTGCCAGCAGCCTCCGGACTAGCTACGAGCAGTACTTC
d_call: TRBD1; clone_size: few; v_call: TRBV19; j_call: TRBJ1-3; cdr3_aa: CASTPGQGSLTIYF; cdr3_nt: TGTGCCAGTACCCCAGGACAGGGGAGTTTGACCATATATTTT
d_call: -; clone_size: few; v_call: TRBV7-9; j_call: TRBJ1-1; cdr3_aa: CASSLLAGNTEAFF; cdr3_nt: TGTGCCAGCAGCTTATTGGCGGGTAACACTGAAGCTTTCTTT
d_call: TRBD2; clone_size: -; v_call: TRBV11-2; j_call: TRBJ2-3; cdr3_aa: CASSPGTSGRLDTQYF; cdr3_nt: TGTGCCAGCAGCCCCGGGACTAGCGGGAGACTAGATACGCAGTATTTT
d_call: -; clone_size: -; v_call: TRBV28; j_call: TRBJ1-5; cdr3_aa: CASSFLGGRYGQPSQPQHF; cdr3_nt: TGTGCCAGCAGTTTCCTCGGTGGAAGGTATGGACAGCCCTCTCAGCCCCAGCATTTT
d_call: -; clone_size: few; v_call: TRBV7-8; j_call: TRBJ1-6; cdr3_aa: CASSPDRNSPLHF; cdr3_nt: TGTGCCAGCAGCCCCGACAGGAATTCACCCCTCCACTTT
d_call: TRBD2; clone_size: -; v_call: TRBV28; j_call: TRBJ2-1; cdr3_aa: CASRDWTSGTEEQFF; cdr3_nt: TGTGCCAGCAGGGATTGGACTAGCGGGACTGAGGAGCAGTTCTTC
d_call: TRBD2; clone_size: few; v_call: TRBV30; j_call: TRBJ2-1; cdr3_aa: CAWSVTSGGEQFF; cdr3_nt: TGTGCCTGGAGTGTAACTAGCGGTGGTGAGCAGTTCTTC
d_call: TRBD1; clone_size: -; v_call: TRBV27; j_call: TRBJ1-2; cdr3_aa: CASSPPWTGGDANYGYTF; cdr3_nt: TGTGCCAGCAGTCCCCCTTGGACAGGGGGAGATGCTAACTATGGCTACACCTTC
d_call: TRBD2; clone_size: -; v_call: TRBV11-2; j_call: TRBJ2-1; cdr3_aa: CASSLEVAGGRVGEQFF; cdr3_nt: TGTGCCAGCAGCTTAGAAGTAGCGGGAGGGCGGGTTGGTGAGCAGTTCTTC
d_call: -; clone_size: few; v_call: TRBV12-3/TRBV12-4; j_call: TRBJ1-1; cdr3_aa: CASSLDSSTALNTEAFF; cdr3_nt: TGTGCCAGCAGTTTAGACAGTTCGACAGCTCTGAACACTGAAGCTTTCTTT
d_call: TRBD1; clone_size: once; v_call: TRBV4-1; j_call: TRBJ1-6; cdr3_aa: CASSQGQGATSPLHF; cdr3_nt: TGCGCCAGCAGCCAAGGACAGGGGGCTACTTCACCCCTCCACTTT
d_call: TRBD2; clone_size: -; v_call: TRBV4-1; j_call: TRBJ2-3; cdr3_aa: CASGLGAGGADTQYF; cdr3_nt: TGCGCCAGCGGCCTAGGAGCGGGAGGGGCAGATACGCAGTATTTT
d_call: TRBD2; clone_size: -; v_call: TRBV7-8; j_call: TRBJ2-1; cdr3_aa: CASSLWSGGGNEQFF; cdr3_nt: TGTGCCAGCAGCTTATGGTCGGGGGGAGGGAATGAGCAGTTCTTC
d_call: -; clone_size: few; v_call: TRBV27; j_call: TRBJ2-4; cdr3_aa: CASSPVNIQYF; cdr3_nt: TGTGCCAGCAGTCCGGTGAACATTCAGTACTTC
d_call: TRBD1; clone_size: few; v_call: TRBV24-1; j_call: TRBJ2-3; cdr3_aa: CATSETGSTDTQYF; cdr3_nt: TGTGCCACCAGTGAGACAGGGAGCACAGATACGCAGTATTTT
d_call: -; clone_size: few; v_call: TRBV4-1; j_call: TRBJ1-4; cdr3_aa: CASSSFRDNGDEKLFF; cdr3_nt: TGCGCCAGCAGCTCTTTCCGGGACAATGGAGATGAAAAACTGTTTTTT
d_call: TRBD2; clone_size: -; v_call: TRBV7-9; j_call: TRBJ2-3; cdr3_aa: CASSLAPSGDTDTQYF; cdr3_nt: TGTGCCAGCAGCTTAGCGCCCAGCGGGGACACAGATACGCAGTATTTT
d_call: -; clone_size: -; v_call: TRBV10-3; j_call: TRBJ1-2; cdr3_aa: CAISESANYGYTF; cdr3_nt: TGTGCCATCAGTGAGTCCGCAAACTATGGCTACACCTTC
d_call: TRBD1; clone_size: -; v_call: TRBV28; j_call: TRBJ1-1; cdr3_aa: CASNHRDRGLTEAFF; cdr3_nt: TGTGCCAGCAACCACCGGGACAGGGGGCTTACTGAAGCTTTCTTT
d_call: TRBD2; clone_size: few; v_call: TRBV19; j_call: TRBJ2-7; cdr3_aa: CASKTSGGSYEQYF; cdr3_nt: TGTGCCAGTAAAACTAGCGGTGGATCCTACGAGCAGTACTTC
d_call: -; clone_size: -; v_call: TRBV9; j_call: TRBJ2-7; cdr3_aa: CASSGNSYEQYF; cdr3_nt: TGTGCCAGCAGCGGAAACTCCTACGAGCAGTACTTC
d_call: TRBD2; clone_size: many; v_call: TRBV4-3; j_call: TRBJ2-2; cdr3_aa: CASSQEAGLNTGELFF; cdr3_nt: TGCGCCAGCAGCCAAGAAGCGGGATTGAACACCGGGGAGCTGTTTTTT
d_call: -; clone_size: few; v_call: TRBV4-1; j_call: TRBJ2-5; cdr3_aa: CASSPQGSGGEYFQETQYF; cdr3_nt: TGCGCCAGCAGCCCCCAAGGTTCAGGGGGGGAGTACTTCCAAGAGACCCAGTACTTC
d_call: TRBD2; clone_size: few; v_call: TRBV4-2; j_call: TRBJ2-7; cdr3_aa: CASSQPDSGGSSYEQYF; cdr3_nt: TGTGCCAGCAGCCAGCCTGATAGCGGGGGGAGCTCCTACGAGCAGTACTTC
d_call: TRBD1; clone_size: many; v_call: TRBV12-3/TRBV12-4; j_call: TRBJ2-7; cdr3_aa: CASSLGDSSYEQYF; cdr3_nt: TGCGCCAGCAGCTTGGGGGACAGCTCCTACGAGCAGTACTTC
d_call: -; clone_size: few; v_call: TRBV27; j_call: TRBJ2-7; cdr3_aa: CASKPGTSYEQYF; cdr3_nt: TGTGCCAGCAAACCCGGGACCTCCTACGAGCAGTACTTC
d_call: TRBD2; clone_size: -; v_call: TRBV11-1; j_call: TRBJ2-7; cdr3_aa: CASSSRLAGEQGSSYEQYF; cdr3_nt: TGTGCCAGCAGCTCCCGACTAGCGGGGGAGCAAGGTAGCTCCTACGAGCAGTACTTC
d_call: -; clone_size: -; v_call: TRBV11-2; j_call: TRBJ1-1; cdr3_aa: CASSSTSGSSEAFF; cdr3_nt: TGTGCCAGCAGTTCTACTTCAGGAAGCTCTGAAGCTTTCTTT